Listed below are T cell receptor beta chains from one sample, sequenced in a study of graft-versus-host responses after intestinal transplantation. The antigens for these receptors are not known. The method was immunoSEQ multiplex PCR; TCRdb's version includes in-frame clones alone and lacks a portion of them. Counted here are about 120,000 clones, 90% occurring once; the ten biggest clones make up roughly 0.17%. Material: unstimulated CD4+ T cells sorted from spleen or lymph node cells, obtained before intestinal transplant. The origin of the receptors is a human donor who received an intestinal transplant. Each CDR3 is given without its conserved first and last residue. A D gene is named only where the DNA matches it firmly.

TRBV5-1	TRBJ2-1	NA	ASSFLGRNNEQF
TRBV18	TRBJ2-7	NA	ASSPNGPYEQY
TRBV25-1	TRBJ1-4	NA	ASSERPGAGEKLF
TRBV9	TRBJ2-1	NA	ASTARASSSYNEQF
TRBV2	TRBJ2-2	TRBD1	ASRGDRTTGELF
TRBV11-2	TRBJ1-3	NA	ASTPRPVGGNTIY
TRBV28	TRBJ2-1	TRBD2	ASSPGTSGPRVGNEQF
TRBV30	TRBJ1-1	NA	AWSPTSGAF
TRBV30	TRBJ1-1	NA	AWSPRVNTEAF
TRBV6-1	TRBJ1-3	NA	ASSDGFSGNTIY
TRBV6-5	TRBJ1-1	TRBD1	ASRSWTGENTEAF
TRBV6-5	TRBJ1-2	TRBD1	ASSPDRGYGYT
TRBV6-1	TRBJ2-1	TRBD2	ASTLGGYNEQF
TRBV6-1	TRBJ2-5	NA	ASSAGPGETQY
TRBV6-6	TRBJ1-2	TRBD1	ASSYTTGAYGYT
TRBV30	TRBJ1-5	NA	AWSVGAQPQH
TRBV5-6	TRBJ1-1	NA	ASSLFHGIGMNTEAF
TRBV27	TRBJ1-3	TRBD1	ASSSGGSGNTIY
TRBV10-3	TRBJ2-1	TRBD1	AISEGQGPPGNEQF
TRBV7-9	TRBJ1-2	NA	ASSQTNRADRYT
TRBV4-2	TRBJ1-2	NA	ASRGGGADGYT
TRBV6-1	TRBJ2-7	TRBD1	ASVQDRGLYEQY
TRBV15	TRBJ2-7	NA	ATSRVVGQSYEQY
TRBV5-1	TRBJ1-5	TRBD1	ASSRDSPPGAQH
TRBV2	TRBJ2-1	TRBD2	ASSDSGGSYNEQF
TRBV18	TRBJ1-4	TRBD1	ASSQDRTATNEKLF
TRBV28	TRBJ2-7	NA	ATLDRASDEQY
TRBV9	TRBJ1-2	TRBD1	ASSVPRTGQGVGYT
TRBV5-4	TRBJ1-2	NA	ASSLESGPNYGYT
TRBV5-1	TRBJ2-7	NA	ASSLGPDYEQY
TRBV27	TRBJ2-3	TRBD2	ASRLNGRDTQY
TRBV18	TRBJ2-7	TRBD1	ASSPNRDRSYEQY
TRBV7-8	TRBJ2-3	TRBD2	ASSLNSGRVSTDTQY
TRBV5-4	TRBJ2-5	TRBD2	ASSPGLAGGRGETQY
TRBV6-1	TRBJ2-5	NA	ASSRSGSGQETQY
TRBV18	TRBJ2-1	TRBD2	ASSFLSGNSYNEQF
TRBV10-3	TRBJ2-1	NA	AISEGVPEQF
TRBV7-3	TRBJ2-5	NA	ASSLGPRETQY
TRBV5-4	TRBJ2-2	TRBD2	ASSLVSGGPGELF
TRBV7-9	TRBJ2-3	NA	ASSLVGGGDTQY
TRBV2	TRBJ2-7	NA	ASSESQSNYEQY
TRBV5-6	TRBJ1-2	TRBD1	ASSLPGTGGFGYT
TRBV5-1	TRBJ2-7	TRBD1	ASSLLAGGFDEQY
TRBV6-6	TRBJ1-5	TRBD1	ASSSRQGKQPQH
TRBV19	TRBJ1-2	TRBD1	ASRGTGDGYT
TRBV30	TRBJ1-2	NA	AWSVLGAHGYT
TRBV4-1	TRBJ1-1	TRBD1	ASKGDRDSMNTEAF
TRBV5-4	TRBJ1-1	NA	ASSPSLLAEAF
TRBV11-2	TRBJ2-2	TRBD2	ASSLLASGSWGELF
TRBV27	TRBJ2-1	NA	ASSFRGKSSYNEQF
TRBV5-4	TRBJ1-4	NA	ASSPHPANEKLF
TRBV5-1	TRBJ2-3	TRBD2	ASRLAGAEDTQY
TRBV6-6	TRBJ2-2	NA	ASSYEGTGELF